This T cell receptor beta chain was found in a study of blood T cell repertoires in COVID-19. This clone was observed once. The protocol was immunoSEQ multiplex PCR, while the TCRdb copy is restricted to in-frame clones and leaves out a portion. The data hold 60,000 to 85,000 clones, with 75% to 90% observed a single time. This CDR3 region has 13 residues. Germline CDR1 GTSNPN, CDR2 SVGIG (reference sequence). The V end was cut by 4 bases, the J end by 1 base, with 7 bases between. This chain joins TRBV30 and TRBJ2-2, with D perhaps TRBD2 (5 bases). Sequencing was performed on peripheral blood. This TCR derives from a human donor in a cohort sampled during active COVID-19. The CDR3 DNA reads as TGTGCCTGGACACGGGGGAACACCGGGGAGCTGTTTTTT. As protein: CAWTRGNTGELFF.